These T cell receptor beta chains were read from a single sample in a study of T-cell reconstitution after alpha-beta-depleted transplantation in children. A single record per CDR3 protein comes from TCRdb applying MiXCR to the PCR reads. Among hundreds of thousands of distinct CDR3 sequences listed, 10% to 15% were seen once. Source: PBMCs, taken before TCRalphabeta/CD19-depleted stem cell transplant. These receptors came from a girl aged 2 to 9 with congenital amegakaryocytic thrombocytopenia, due to receive a stem cell transplant. Each CDR3 is given with its conserved first and last residue. D genes are given only for firm matches. Rows may omit the clone size; those that give it use once, few, many or a size class.

clone size: many; J gene: TRBJ2-5; CDR3 length: 16; D gene: TRBD1; V gene: TRBV6-4; CDR3 DNA: TGTGCCAGCAGTGGCGTATCCGGACAGGGGTCAGAGACCCAGTACTTC; CDR3 protein: CASSGVSGQGSETQYF
clone size: many; J gene: TRBJ2-7; CDR3 length: 12; D gene: TRBD1; V gene: TRBV27; CDR3 DNA: TGTGCCAGCACCTACGACAGGGGCGAGCAGTACTTC; CDR3 protein: CASTYDRGEQYF
clone size: few; J gene: TRBJ2-7; CDR3 length: 15; D gene: NA; V gene: TRBV5-1; CDR3 DNA: TGCGCCAGCAGCTTGTTGGGGACGGCAACCTACGAGCAGTACTTC; CDR3 protein: CASSLLGTATYEQYF
clone size: NA; J gene: TRBJ1-1; CDR3 length: 15; D gene: TRBD1; V gene: TRBV18; CDR3 DNA: TGTGCCAGCTCACCAATAGCGGGACAGCTGACTGAAGCTTTCTTT; CDR3 protein: CASSPIAGQLTEAFF
clone size: few; J gene: TRBJ2-7; CDR3 length: 13; D gene: NA; V gene: TRBV12-3/TRBV12-4; CDR3 DNA: TGTGCCAGCGGTTTCCGGCGGGGCTACGAGCAGTACTTC; CDR3 protein: CASGFRRGYEQYF
clone size: NA; J gene: TRBJ2-1; CDR3 length: 15; D gene: TRBD2; V gene: TRBV20-1; CDR3 DNA: TGCAGTGCTAGAATGGAACCCGGGAGGGTTTATGAGCAGTTCTTC; CDR3 protein: CSARMEPGRVYEQFF
clone size: NA; J gene: TRBJ2-1; CDR3 length: 18; D gene: TRBD2; V gene: TRBV10-3; CDR3 DNA: TGTGCCATCAGTGAGTCGATATTAGCGGGAGGCCCCTACAATGAGCAGTTCTTC; CDR3 protein: CAISESILAGGPYNEQFF
clone size: many; J gene: TRBJ1-5; CDR3 length: 15; D gene: NA; V gene: TRBV5-1; CDR3 DNA: TGCGCCAGCAGCTTGGATGGTCGGGGAACCCAGCCCCAGCATTTT; CDR3 protein: CASSLDGRGTQPQHF
clone size: few; J gene: TRBJ2-1; CDR3 length: 15; D gene: TRBD2; V gene: TRBV5-1; CDR3 DNA: TGCGCCAGCAGCTTGCTCACCGGGACTACCAATGAGCAGTTCTTC; CDR3 protein: CASSLLTGTTNEQFF
clone size: NA; J gene: TRBJ2-3; CDR3 length: 14; D gene: TRBD2; V gene: TRBV5-1; CDR3 DNA: TGCGCCAGCAGGGTAGCGGGAGGACCAGATACGCAGTATTTT; CDR3 protein: CASRVAGGPDTQYF
clone size: many; J gene: TRBJ2-1; CDR3 length: 13; D gene: NA; V gene: TRBV20-1; CDR3 DNA: TGCAGTGCTAAAGGGGCCTTGGACCATGAGCAGTTCTTC; CDR3 protein: CSAKGALDHEQFF
clone size: few; J gene: TRBJ2-1; CDR3 length: 15; D gene: TRBD2; V gene: TRBV7-3; CDR3 DNA: TGTGCCAGCAGCCCTCCGGGACTACAATACAATGAGCAGTTCTTC; CDR3 protein: CASSPPGLQYNEQFF
clone size: NA; J gene: TRBJ2-3; CDR3 length: 15; D gene: NA; V gene: TRBV15; CDR3 DNA: TGTGCCACCAGCAGAGTGGAGGGATTAACAGATACGCAGTATTTT; CDR3 protein: CATSRVEGLTDTQYF
clone size: few; J gene: TRBJ1-4; CDR3 length: 13; D gene: NA; V gene: TRBV12-3/TRBV12-4; CDR3 DNA: TGTGCCAGCAGTTTAGCGCCCGATGAAAAACTGTTTTTT; CDR3 protein: CASSLAPDEKLFF
clone size: NA; J gene: TRBJ1-2; CDR3 length: 15; D gene: TRBD1; V gene: TRBV5-1; CDR3 DNA: TGCGCCAGCAGGCTTGGGACAGCCTTGGGGTCGGGCTACACCTTC; CDR3 protein: CASRLGTALGSGYTF
clone size: many; J gene: TRBJ2-5; CDR3 length: 14; D gene: NA; V gene: TRBV12-3/TRBV12-4; CDR3 DNA: TGTGCCAGCAGTGTAGGAGGGGGCCTAGAGACCCAGTACTTC; CDR3 protein: CASSVGGGLETQYF
clone size: NA; J gene: TRBJ2-5; CDR3 length: 15; D gene: NA; V gene: TRBV20-1; CDR3 DNA: TGCAGTGCTAGAGTTAAACCTGAAAACCTTGAGACCCAGTACTTC; CDR3 protein: CSARVKPENLETQYF
clone size: many; J gene: TRBJ2-1; CDR3 length: 15; D gene: TRBD2; V gene: TRBV7-9; CDR3 DNA: TGTGCCAGCAGCTTAGACGGGAGGGCCTACAATGAGCAGTTCTTC; CDR3 protein: CASSLDGRAYNEQFF
clone size: many; J gene: TRBJ2-7; CDR3 length: 13; D gene: NA; V gene: TRBV29-1; CDR3 DNA: TGCAGCGTTGAGATAGGGAGCTCCTACGAGCAGTACTTC; CDR3 protein: CSVEIGSSYEQYF
clone size: few; J gene: TRBJ2-5; CDR3 length: 13; D gene: NA; V gene: TRBV5-1; CDR3 DNA: TGCGCCAGCAGCTTGGAGTCCCTCCGGTCGCTGTACTTC; CDR3 protein: CASSLESLRSLYF
clone size: many; J gene: TRBJ2-2; CDR3 length: 16; D gene: NA; V gene: TRBV9; CDR3 DNA: TGTGCCAGCAGCCCTCCGCTGGCCCGGCATACCGGGGAGCTGTTTTTT; CDR3 protein: CASSPPLARHTGELFF
clone size: few; J gene: TRBJ2-1; CDR3 length: 19; D gene: TRBD2; V gene: TRBV11-1; CDR3 DNA: TGTGCCAGCAGCTTAGTAACGGGAGGGCTGATCTCTACCTACAATGAGCAGTTCTTC; CDR3 protein: CASSLVTGGLISTYNEQFF
clone size: few; J gene: TRBJ1-2; CDR3 length: 12; D gene: NA; V gene: TRBV5-1; CDR3 DNA: TGCGCCAGCAGCTTGGGAGGGCATGGCTACACCTTC; CDR3 protein: CASSLGGHGYTF
clone size: few; J gene: TRBJ2-5; CDR3 length: 12; D gene: NA; V gene: TRBV29-1; CDR3 DNA: TGCAGCGTAAACAGGGAGGAAGAGACCCAGTACTTC; CDR3 protein: CSVNREEETQYF
clone size: few; J gene: TRBJ2-3; CDR3 length: 15; D gene: NA; V gene: TRBV10-3; CDR3 DNA: TGTGCCATCAGTGGGGGGGGACAGGGCACAGATACGCAGTATTTT; CDR3 protein: CAISGGGQGTDTQYF
clone size: many; J gene: TRBJ1-2; CDR3 length: 12; D gene: TRBD1; V gene: TRBV29-1; CDR3 DNA: TGCAGCGCAGGTCAGGGGGCCTATGGCTACACCTTC; CDR3 protein: CSAGQGAYGYTF
clone size: few; J gene: TRBJ2-7; CDR3 length: 11; D gene: NA; V gene: TRBV6-5; CDR3 DNA: TGTGCCAGCGGGGTTGGCGACGAGCAGTACTTC; CDR3 protein: CASGVGDEQYF
clone size: many; J gene: TRBJ2-5; CDR3 length: 12; D gene: NA; V gene: TRBV6-1; CDR3 DNA: TGTGCCAGCCAACCCGGGCAAGAGACCCAGTACTTC; CDR3 protein: CASQPGQETQYF
clone size: NA; J gene: TRBJ2-1; CDR3 length: 15; D gene: NA; V gene: TRBV7-3; CDR3 DNA: TGTGCCAGCAGCTTAACCCCTAGCGAGTACAATGAGCAGTTCTTC; CDR3 protein: CASSLTPSEYNEQFF
clone size: many; J gene: TRBJ2-1; CDR3 length: 15; D gene: NA; V gene: TRBV7-9; CDR3 DNA: TGTGCCAGCACCTTAGGCCAGGGGACCTACAATGAGCAGTTCTTC; CDR3 protein: CASTLGQGTYNEQFF
clone size: few; J gene: TRBJ2-3; CDR3 length: 16; D gene: TRBD2; V gene: TRBV5-4; CDR3 DNA: TGTGCCAGCAGCTTGTTGGGACTAGCAGGGACAGATACGCAGTATTTT; CDR3 protein: CASSLLGLAGTDTQYF
clone size: few; J gene: TRBJ2-4; CDR3 length: 13; D gene: NA; V gene: TRBV15; CDR3 DNA: TGTGCCACCAGCAGAGGATCTACAAACAAACGGTACTTC; CDR3 protein: CATSRGSTNKRYF
clone size: many; J gene: TRBJ2-7; CDR3 length: 13; D gene: TRBD2; V gene: TRBV6-6; CDR3 DNA: TGTGCCAGCAGTTACGGGACTACGGACGAGCAGTACTTC; CDR3 protein: CASSYGTTDEQYF
clone size: few; J gene: TRBJ2-3; CDR3 length: 14; D gene: NA; V gene: TRBV4-1; CDR3 DNA: TGCGCCAGCAGCCAAGAGGCGGGAAGTGGTGCGCAGTATTTT; CDR3 protein: CASSQEAGSGAQYF